This T cell receptor (beta chain) emerged from a study of PD-1 blockade in classical Hodgkin lymphoma. Study information: With a 2-week interval, patients received intravenous nivolumab at 3 mg/kg.

CDR1 is SGHRS, CDR2 YFSETQ, per germline. The germline V and J ends were trimmed by 2 bases and 0 bases, with 8 bases remaining between them. The CDR3 runs 14 residues. This clone was picked up a small number of times. Autologous stem cell transplantation was followed by relapse in every patient, and brentuximab vedotin exposure varied. TCRdb keeps only in-frame clones here, not all; method: immunoSEQ multiplex PCR. The sample records 70,000 or so clones, 71% being singletons. V and J are TRBV5-1 and TRBJ1-1, with D unresolved. The material was peripheral blood mononuclear cells (PBMCs), obtained before the second cycle of nivolumab. The clonotype originates from a human donor with classical Hodgkin lymphoma. CDR3 amino acids: CASSFGSMNTEAFF. The DNA for the CDR3 is TGCGCCAGCAGCTTCGGCTCGATGAACACTGAAGCTTTCTTT.